This TCR beta chain stems from a study of human T cells and chemical hapten exposure. TCRdb processed the RACE reads anew with MiXCR; each CDR3 protein has one entry. The sample records around 65,000 distinct CDR3 sequences, roughly 6.1% being singletons. This sample's time point: healthy volunteer bleed at 6 weeks. The total RNA was obtained from whole blood that was not fractionated. The receptor was derived from a female donor in good health. Some clones in this sample may be carry-over from other donors' samples. Input material: whole blood.

This CDR3 reads CSVDFWAGTYNEQFF. CDR3 coding DNA: TGCAGCGTTGATTTTTGGGCAGGGACTTACAATGAGCAGTTCTTC. The chain recombines TRBV29-1 with TRBJ2-1, with D possibly TRBD2 on 6 matching bases. Trimming shortened V by 3 bases and J by 4 bases, and 16 bases separated the two germline ends. CDR1 and CDR2 from the germline V gene are SQVTM and ANQGSEA. The CDR3 runs to 15 residues.